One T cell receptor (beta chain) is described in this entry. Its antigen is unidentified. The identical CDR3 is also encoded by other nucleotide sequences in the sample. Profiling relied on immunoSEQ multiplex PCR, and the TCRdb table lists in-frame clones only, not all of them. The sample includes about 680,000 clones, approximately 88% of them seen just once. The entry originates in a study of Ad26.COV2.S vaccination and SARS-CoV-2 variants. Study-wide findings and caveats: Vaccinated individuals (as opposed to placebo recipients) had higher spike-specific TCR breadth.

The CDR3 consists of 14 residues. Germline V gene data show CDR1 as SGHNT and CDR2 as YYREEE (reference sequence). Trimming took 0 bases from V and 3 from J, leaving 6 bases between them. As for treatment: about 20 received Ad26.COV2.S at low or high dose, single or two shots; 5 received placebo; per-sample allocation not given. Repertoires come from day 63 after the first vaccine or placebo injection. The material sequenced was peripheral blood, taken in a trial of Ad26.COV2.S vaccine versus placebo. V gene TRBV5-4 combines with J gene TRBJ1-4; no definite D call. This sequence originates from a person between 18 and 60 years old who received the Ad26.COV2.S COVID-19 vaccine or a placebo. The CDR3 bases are TGTGCCAGCAGCTTGGGGACGGCTAATGAAAAACTGTTTTTT. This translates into CASSLGTANEKLFF.